Listed here are 10 T cell receptor beta chains from one sample, sequenced in a study of T cells in Graves' hyperthyroidism and ophthalmopathy. Amplification targeted TCR beta CDR3 regions from RNA transcripts. HTBI primers were the set used in a first-round RT-PCR of the TCR CDR3. TCRdb redid the calling of the multiplex PCR reads with MiXCR, one entry per CDR3 protein. The sample lists hundreds of thousands of distinct CDR3 sequences, 16% occurring once. The specimen was blood. Every receptor here comes from a woman in her late teens or twenties with Graves' hyperthyroidism.

V is TRBV5-5 and J is TRBJ2-7, with D tentatively TRBD1 or TRBD2 (10 bases each). Germline CDR1 SGHKS, CDR2 YYEKEE (reference sequence). The CDR3 contains 19 residues. V shed 1 base and J shed 7 bases, with 30 bases lying between them. CDR3 coding DNA: TGTGCCAGCAGCTTGAGTGCGACAGGGGGCACTAGCGGGATCCAGGAGCAGTACTTC. This sequence encodes CASSLSATGGTSGIQEQYF.

The chain employs TRBV24-1 and TRBJ1-6; no definite D call. The CDR3 has 16 residues. Germline lookup yields CDR1 KGHDR and CDR2 SFDVKD. Between the trimmed V and J ends, which lost 1 base and 0 bases, there was a span of 6 bases. Here the CDR3 reads CATSDFRSSYNSPLHF. The CDR3, as DNA: TGTGCCACCAGTGATTTTCGGAGCTCCTATAATTCACCCCTCCACTTT.

The CDR3 DNA reads as TGTGCCAGCAGTTTGGGGGTGGGGACTAGCGTCCACCAGGGAGATACGCAGTATTTT. Translation: CASSLGVGTSVHQGDTQYF. The chain recombines TRBV12-3 or TRBV12-4 with TRBJ2-3; 10 bases align to TRBD2. Germline trimming cut 3 bases from V and 5 bases from J; bases unmatched to any gene: 17. This CDR3 spans 19 amino acids.

This clonotype appeared many times. The gene calls are TRBV2 and TRBJ2-1; D possibly uses TRBD1 or TRBD2 (5 bases each). The CDR3 is 15 residues long. Trimming shortened V by 6 bases and J by 0 bases, and 12 bases separated the two germline ends. Germline V lookup: CDR1 SNHLY, CDR2 FYNNEI. CDR3 in amino acids: CASSHGTVSYNEQFF. In DNA form, the CDR3 reads TGTGCCAGCAGCCACGGGACGGTCTCCTACAATGAGCAGTTCTTC.

This clonotype was counted at least ten times. The chain has TRBV5-1 and TRBJ1-6, with TRBD1 as a possible D gene (5 bases). This CDR3 is 15 amino acids long. Germline values: CDR1 SGHRS, CDR2 YFSETQ. V lost 1 base and J lost 5, with 10 bases in between. The CDR3 sequence is CASSLSRGDNSPLHF. The CDR3 nucleotides are TGCGCCAGCAGCTTGTCGAGAGGGGATAATTCACCCCTCCACTTT.

In its sample, this clonotype was seen many times. The chain employs TRBV29-1 and TRBJ2-2, with D perhaps matching TRBD1 (5 bases). CDR1 and CDR2 (germline): SQVTM, ANQGSEA. This CDR3 has 11 residues. V was cut by 7 bases and J by 4 bases, with 7 bases left in between. The CDR3, as DNA: TGCAGCGCCGACAGCACCGGGGAGCTGTTTTTT. Translated: CSADSTGELFF.

The chain combines TRBV9 with TRBJ1-2; 7 positions agree with TRBD1. CDR1 SGDLS and CDR2 YYNGEE come from the germline V gene. The CDR3 runs to 17 residues. J gave up 8 bases and V 3 bases, and 19 bases lay outside the gene matches. The CDR3 loop reads CASSGGTIGTARRGYTF. CDR3 nucleotide sequence: TGTGCCAGCAGCGGGGGGACAATAGGGACAGCCCGGCGGGGCTACACCTTC.

The genes are TRBV2 and TRBJ1-5; D unclear. The V end was cut by 8 bases, the J end by 3 bases, with 11 bases between. CDR1 and CDR2 (germline): SNHLY, FYNNEI. The CDR3 totals 13 residues. This CDR3 reads CASSDGPNQPQHF. Here the CDR3 DNA reads TGTGCCAGCTCGGACGGACCCAATCAGCCCCAGCATTTT.

CDR3 in DNA: TGCAGTGCTAGAGGGCAAACTAGCGGTTTTTGGACCGGGGAGCTGTTTTTT. The encoded protein is CSARGQTSGFWTGELFF. This chain links TRBV20-1 with TRBJ2-2; 8 nucleotides line up with TRBD2. Germline CDR1 reads DFQATT; CDR2 reads SNEGSKA (reference sequence). Germline trimming cut 1 base from V and 5 bases from J; bases unmatched to any gene: 12. The CDR3 sequence is 17 residues long.

The chain recombines TRBV19 with TRBJ2-7; TRBD1 matches 8 bases. This CDR3 region has 15 residues. The V gene's germline CDR1 is LNHDA and CDR2 SQIVND (reference sequence). V dropped 6 bases and J dropped 0; count of bases not matched to a gene: 7. The CDR3 region has the DNA TGTGCCAGTAGCCGGGACAGGCAAAGCTCCTACGAGCAGTACTTC. Translation: CASSRDRQSSYEQYF.